This is a list of T cell receptor beta chains from one sample in a study of CD8+CD57+ T cells in acquired aplastic anemia. One entry per CDR3 protein, called by TCRdb with MiXCR from the reads. The sample holds about 130,000 distinct CDR3 sequences, around 46% seen once. Sequencing was carried out using sorted CD4+, CD8+, or CD8+CD57+ T cells (not recorded which) from PBMCs. The receptors shown here come from a human donor in good health, serving as a control. The CDR3 runs from the conserved cysteine through the conserved F or W. The order of the fields is V gene, clone size, J gene, D gene, CDR3 protein, CDR3 DNA. D genes are given only for firm matches. Not all rows give a size; the values are once, few, many and, for expanded clones, a class.

TRBV6-4	-	TRBJ1-6	-	CASSDSGNSPLHF	TGTGCCAGCAGTGACTCTGGGAATTCACCCCTCCACTTT
TRBV19	-	TRBJ1-5	-	CASSMGFNQPQHF	TGTGCCAGTAGTATGGGGTTCAATCAGCCCCAGCATTTT
TRBV15	few	TRBJ2-1	-	CATSSGHTYNEQFF	TGTGCCACCAGTTCGGGACACACATACAATGAGCAGTTCTTC
TRBV3-1	many	TRBJ1-1	-	CASSQDLEGQEAFF	TGTGCCAGCAGCCAAGATCTCGAGGGCCAAGAAGCTTTCTTT
TRBV20-1	-	TRBJ1-5	-	CSARDSRTTTGNQPQHF	TGCAGTGCTAGAGACTCAAGAACAACCACAGGCAATCAGCCCCAGCATTTT
TRBV20-1	once	TRBJ2-6	-	CSARVVTRSGANVLTF	TGCAGTGCTAGAGTCGTAACGCGCTCTGGGGCCAACGTCCTGACTTTC
TRBV2	-	TRBJ1-2	-	CASATDYGYTF	TGTGCCAGCGCGACAGACTATGGCTACACCTTC
TRBV27	many	TRBJ1-6	TRBD1	CATGNPPGQEGSPLHF	TGTGCCACCGGGAACCCCCCGGGACAGGAAGGATCACCCCTCCACTTT
TRBV20-1	many	TRBJ1-2	TRBD1	CSASPRQGARYGYTF	TGCAGTGCTAGCCCCCGACAGGGGGCGAGATATGGCTACACCTTC
TRBV10-3	-	TRBJ2-1	-	CAIGDFQRSSYNEQFF	TGTGCCATTGGGGACTTCCAAAGGAGCTCCTACAATGAGCAGTTCTTC
TRBV15	many	TRBJ2-2	-	CATSPGYTGELFF	TGTGCCACCAGTCCTGGTTACACCGGGGAGCTGTTTTTT
TRBV2	-	TRBJ2-6	-	CASSGLCSGANVLTF	TGTGCCAGCAGTGGGCTGTGCTCTGGGGCCAACGTCCTGACTTTC
TRBV5-5	many	TRBJ1-6	-	CASSLGTDGNSPLHF	TGTGCCAGCAGCTTGGGTACGGACGGTAATTCACCCCTCCACTTT
TRBV5-1	many	TRBJ2-7	-	CASSLGSRFSSYEQYF	TGCGCCAGCAGCTTGGGGTCGCGGTTTAGCTCCTACGAGCAGTACTTC
TRBV20-1	many	TRBJ1-2	TRBD1	CSANDRGGIGDGYTF	TGCAGTGCTAACGACAGGGGAGGGATCGGCGATGGCTACACCTTC
TRBV29-1	-	TRBJ2-3	TRBD2	CSVAQGGDTQYF	TGCAGCGTCGCTCAGGGAGGGGATACGCAGTATTTT
TRBV11-1	-	TRBJ1-6	TRBD1	CASSEGQGPDNSPLHF	TGTGCCAGCAGCGAGGGACAGGGGCCGGATAATTCACCCCTCCACTTT
TRBV4-1	many	TRBJ1-2	-	CASSQAGDYGYTF	TGCGCCAGCAGCCAAGCAGGGGACTATGGCTACACCTTC
TRBV2	-	TRBJ1-6	-	CASSGAPRTPLHF	TGTGCCAGCAGTGGGGCACCTCGCACACCCCTCCACTTT
TRBV6-6	many	TRBJ2-2	-	CASNPGLTGELFF	TGTGCCAGCAACCCCGGCCTCACCGGGGAGCTGTTTTTT
TRBV6-5	many	TRBJ1-1	-	CASSFSGTNTEAFF	TGTGCCAGCAGTTTTAGCGGGACTAACACTGAAGCTTTCTTT
TRBV3-1	many	TRBJ1-2	-	CASSPGSFYGYTF	TGTGCCAGCAGCCCCGGCTCCTTCTATGGCTACACCTTC
TRBV2	once	TRBJ2-7	-	CASSPHHTPRQYF	TGTGCCAGCAGTCCCCATCATACCCCTCGGCAGTACTTC
TRBV7-9	once	TRBJ2-7	-	CASSLEDNSYEQYF	TGTGCCAGCAGCTTAGAGGACAACTCCTACGAGCAGTACTTC
TRBV5-6	-	TRBJ2-5	TRBD1	CASSFGTGALGETQYF	TGTGCCAGCAGCTTCGGGACAGGGGCCCTGGGGGAGACCCAGTACTTC
TRBV20-1	many	TRBJ1-5	TRBD1	CSAAGGGSNQPQHF	TGCAGTGCGGCAGGGGGCGGGAGCAATCAGCCCCAGCATTTT
TRBV6-2/TRBV6-3	many	TRBJ2-1	-	CASSSDYRVYNEQFF	TGTGCCAGCAGTTCTGACTACCGGGTATACAATGAGCAGTTCTTC
TRBV24-1	-	TRBJ2-7	TRBD1	CATSGGTANSYEQYF	TGTGCCACCAGTGGAGGGACAGCAAACAGCTACGAGCAGTACTTC
TRBV12-3/TRBV12-4	once	TRBJ2-3	-	CASNERSTDTQYF	TGTGCCAGCAACGAGCGGAGCACAGATACGCAGTATTTT
TRBV19	many	TRBJ2-1	-	CASSLTVRNSYNEQFF	TGTGCCAGTAGTTTGACAGTAAGAAACTCCTACAATGAGCAGTTCTTC
TRBV7-2	-	TRBJ2-1	-	CASSLERNEQFF	TGTGCCAGCAGCCTTGAGCGGAATGAGCAGTTCTTC
TRBV12-5	many	TRBJ1-1	-	CASVLANTEAFF	TGTGCTAGTGTGTTAGCGAACACTGAAGCTTTCTTT
TRBV7-6	many	TRBJ2-1	TRBD2	CASSLRGAYNEQFF	TGTGCCAGCAGCTTGCGGGGGGCCTACAATGAGCAGTTCTTC
TRBV4-3	many	TRBJ2-5	-	CASSQDWEETQYF	TGCGCCAGCAGCCAAGATTGGGAAGAGACCCAGTACTTC
TRBV6-2/TRBV6-3	-	TRBJ2-2	-	CASSSRLVPTGELFF	TGTGCCAGCAGTTCCCGACTAGTGCCTACCGGGGAGCTGTTTTTT
TRBV15	-	TRBJ1-1	-	CATSSLLGSGTEAFF	TGTGCCACCAGCAGTTTACTTGGGTCGGGCACTGAAGCTTTCTTT
TRBV9	many	TRBJ1-1	TRBD1	CASSSSPGGTEAFF	TGTGCCAGCAGCTCTAGCCCAGGGGGGACTGAAGCTTTCTTT
TRBV5-8	-	TRBJ2-3	TRBD1	CASSQGQGTDTQYF	TGTGCCAGCAGCCAGGGACAGGGCACAGATACGCAGTATTTT